Listed here are 17 T cell receptor beta chains from one sample, sequenced in a study of T-cell memory formation after mild COVID-19. In TCRdb, the 5' RACE reads were re-called with MiXCR into one record per CDR3 protein. The repertoire holds about 610,000 distinct CDR3 sequences, 17% seen once, with roughly 7.8% in the top ten. The sequencing input was PBMCs or a T cell subset sorted from them (not recorded which). The receptors stem from an adult woman who had mild COVID-19 (a few samples of this study predate the infection). Cell type and time point are not known.

The J gene is TRBJ2-1, the V gene TRBV3-1; perhaps TRBD1 as D (7 bases). CDR3 size: 15 residues. Trimming took off 0 bases at V and 6 bases at J, with 12 bases between the two ends. The V gene's germline CDR1 is LGHDT and CDR2 YNNKEL (reference sequence). DNA of the CDR3: TGTGCCAGCAGCCAAGACAGGAGGGGGCCCAATGAGCAGTTCTTC. This sequence encodes CASSQDRRGPNEQFF.

The chain couples TRBV19 to TRBJ2-4; tentatively, D is TRBD1 (6 bases). The length of the CDR3 is 15 residues. Looked up from germline, CDR1 is LNHDA and CDR2 is SQIVND (reference sequence). Trimming shortened V by 5 bases and J by 3 bases, and 14 bases separated the two germline ends. Here the CDR3 reads CASSPTGTYKNIQYF. CDR3 nucleotide sequence: TGTGCCAGTAGTCCCACCGGGACATACAAAAACATTCAGTACTTC.

This clonotype was detected only a few times. The DNA for the CDR3 is TGTGCCAGCTCATACAGGGGAGGAGTGCTGGGCACAGATACGCAGTATTTT. Translation gives CASSYRGGVLGTDTQYF. The genes are TRBV18 and TRBJ2-3; D may be TRBD1 (7 bases). Trimming cost V 5 bases and J 1 base, with 19 bases left between them. Germline CDR1 and CDR2: KGHSH and LQKENI. The CDR3 sequence is 17 residues long.

The rearrangement links TRBV4-1 to TRBJ2-7, with TRBD2 matching 8 bases. V shed 1 base and J 4 bases; nucleotides not matched to a gene: 6. The CDR3 consists of 15 residues. Germline lookup yields CDR1 MGHRA and CDR2 YSYEKL. In nucleotides, the CDR3 is TGCGCCAGCAGCCAAGTCCAGCGGGGGCAATACGAGCAGTACTTC. Amino acids: CASSQVQRGQYEQYF.

The chain links TRBV5-1 to TRBJ1-4; the match to TRBD1 covers 9 bases. CDR3 length equals 15 residues. V lost 0 bases and J lost 5; bases outside the gene matches: 2. Germline V CDR1 and CDR2: SGHRS, YFSETQ. The DNA of the CDR3 is TGCGCCAGCAGCTTGGGAGGACAGGGGAATGAAAAACTGTTTTTT. Protein sequence: CASSLGGQGNEKLFF.

The CDR3 nucleotides read TGTGCCAGCTGCCGGGGCCCCAGGCGGTACGAGCAGTACTTC. Translating it yields CASCRGPRRYEQYF. The rearrangement links TRBV11-3 to TRBJ2-7; D may be TRBD1 or TRBD2 (5 bases each). CDR3 length: 14 amino acids. The germline gives CDR1 SGHNT, CDR2 YENEEA. The V gene lost 8 bases and the J gene lost 4 bases, with 18 bases spanning the gap.

This clonotype was counted between two and nine times. This chain links TRBV27 with TRBJ1-5; D is perhaps TRBD1 (5 bases). Germline CDR1 is MNHEY and CDR2 is SMNVEV (reference sequence). This CDR3 comprises 15 residues. Trimming stripped 6 bases from V and 3 bases from J, with 15 bases between. The CDR3 DNA follows: TGTGCCAGCAGCCCTAACACAGGATACAATCAGCCCCAGCATTTT. As protein: CASSPNTGYNQPQHF.

The chain employs TRBV5-1 and TRBJ1-2; D not resolved. The germline CDR1 and CDR2 sequences are SGHRS and YFSETQ. V was pared by 5 bases and J by 6 bases, with 14 bases between. This CDR3 is built from 13 residues. The CDR3 is CASRLSGPDGYTF. CDR3 bases: TGCGCCAGCAGATTGTCGGGCCCCGATGGCTACACCTTC.

This clonotype occurred a few times. V is TRBV30 and J is TRBJ2-2; D may be TRBD1 (5 bases). Between the trimmed V and J ends, which lost 3 bases and 5 bases, there was a span of 13 bases. The CDR3 extends over 14 amino acids. The V gene's germline CDR1 is GTSNPN and CDR2 SVGIG (reference sequence). This chain's CDR3 is CAWSPGSWTGELFF. CDR3 nucleotide sequence: TGTGCCTGGAGCCCAGGGTCGTGGACCGGGGAGCTGTTTTTT. Together with reference TRBV30 and TRBJ2-2, the CDR3 gives the full variable domain: SQTIHQWPATLVQPVGSPLSLECTVEGTSNPNLYWYRQAAGRGLQLLFYSVGIGQISSEVPQNLSASRPQDRQFILSSKKLLLSDSGFYLCAWSPGSWTGELFFGEGSRLTVL.

This clonotype was seen a few times. The V gene is TRBV12-3 or TRBV12-4, the J gene TRBJ1-2; a weak D match, TRBD1 (5 bases). This CDR3 comprises 14 residues. Trimming stripped 3 bases from V and 5 bases from J, with 13 bases between. The chain's CDR3 is CASSFSGAWYGYTF. The CDR3 nucleotides are TGTGCCAGCAGTTTTAGTGGGGCTTGGTATGGCTACACCTTC.

This clonotype was observed a handful of times. This chain links TRBV7-2 with TRBJ2-7; D gene uncertain. The germline gives CDR1 SGHTA, CDR2 FQGNSA. Between the trimmed V and J ends, which lost 6 bases and 6 bases, there was a span of 9 bases. CDR3 size: 11 residues. The CDR3: CASSNRLEQYF. CDR3 coding DNA: TGTGCCAGCAGTAATCGTCTCGAGCAGTACTTC.

This clonotype has just a few counts. This chain joins TRBV5-8 and TRBJ2-1, with D possibly called TRBD1 or TRBD2 (6 bases each). V was clipped by 4 bases and J by 5 bases, with 16 bases between them. The CDR3 totals 15 residues. Per germline, CDR1 SGHTS and CDR2 YDEGEE. Here the CDR3 DNA reads TGTGCCAGCAGCCCGGTGGGGGGCGCGGACAATGAGCAGTTCTTC. Protein: CASSPVGGADNEQFF.

In its sample, this clonotype was seen a few times. The chain combines TRBV4-2 with TRBJ2-1, with D possibly called TRBD1 or TRBD2 (5 bases each). The CDR3 length is 16 residues. Germline V gives CDR1 LGHNA, CDR2 YNFKEQ. The V gene lost 0 bases and the J gene lost 0 bases, with 9 bases spanning the gap. In DNA, the CDR3 is TGTGCCAGCAGCCAAGATCGGGGCCTCTCCTACAATGAGCAGTTCTTC. This translates into CASSQDRGLSYNEQFF.

This clonotype was seen a few times. The genes are TRBV7-3 and TRBJ2-1, with 8 bases aligning to TRBD2. The CDR3 extends over 16 amino acids. V gave up 2 bases and J gave up 3 bases; unmatched junction bases: 6. Germline lookup yields CDR1 SGHTA and CDR2 FQGTGA. The CDR3 DNA is TGTGCCAGCAGCTTATTTGTGCGGGGGGACTACAATGAGCAGTTCTTC. It codes for CASSLFVRGDYNEQFF.

This clonotype was seen only a few times. V gene TRBV7-7 combines with J gene TRBJ2-3; D remains unclear. V lost 1 base, J lost 3 bases, and 11 bases lay in between. The CDR3 loop spans 15 amino acids. Germline CDR1 SSHAT, CDR2 FNYEAQ (reference sequence). The CDR3 sequence: CASSLGVVGTDTQYF. The DNA for the CDR3 is TGTGCCAGCAGCTTAGGGGTCGTAGGGACAGATACGCAGTATTTT.

V is TRBV24-1 and J is TRBJ2-2; D is undetermined. Germline V lookup: CDR1 KGHDR, CDR2 SFDVKD. Trimming pared 2 bases from V and 3 bases from J, leaving 12 bases between. The CDR3 totals 16 residues. The CDR3 DNA sequence: TGTGCCACCAGTGATTACTCGGCTTCCTACACCGGGGAGCTGTTTTTT. Translating it yields CATSDYSASYTGELFF.

V is TRBV11-2 and J is TRBJ2-2; TRBD1 aligns across 7 bases. The CDR3 totals 15 residues. Per germline, CDR1 SGHAT and CDR2 FQNNGV. Losses at the gene ends were 4 bases for V and 4 bases for J; bases not matched to a gene: 6. In nucleotides, the CDR3 is TGTGCCAGCAGCTCAGGACAGGTCGGCACCGGGGAGCTGTTTTTT. Translation: CASSSGQVGTGELFF.